This TCR beta chain was identified in a study of cytomegalovirus exposure and HLA in healthy donors. In the study overall: The study's early data release held roughly 91 million unique TCRs from HLA-typed donors. Study-wide findings and caveats: Immune exposure information comprised only CMV serostatus.

This clone is a singleton in its sample. Its matching antigen is unknown. PCR involved 60 Vbeta and 13 Jbeta primers. Original analysis: Among the unique TCR beta chains that a later analysis counted, around 82 million in all, roughly 11 million were shared. Clones were sequenced by immunoSEQ multiplex PCR, and TCRdb holds only the in-frame ones, with some missing. D and trimming come from the DNA, and the V and J calls and clone size come from that table. This table holds 150,000 to 200,000 clones, over 60% found once. Sequencing used PBMCs. This sequence was found in a woman aged 40 to 50 in good health and CMV-seronegative.

The CDR3 DNA reads as TGTGCCAACCAGGTTGACGGGGGCTCTGGAAACACCATATATTTT. Translated: CANQVDGGSGNTIYF. The chain combines TRBV7-9 with TRBJ1-3; possible D gene TRBD1, 5 bases. V was trimmed by 10 bases and J by 0 bases, leaving 16 bases between them. The CDR3 totals 15 residues. Germline CDR1 is SEHNR and CDR2 is FQNEAQ (reference sequence).